This is a list of T cell receptor beta chains from one sample in a study of graft-versus-host responses after intestinal transplantation. These receptors lack a known antigen. Only in-frame clones appear in the TCRdb table, and some are missing; sequencing was by immunoSEQ multiplex PCR. In the table there are fewer than 65,000 clones, 80% to 90% of which are singletons. The material sequenced was unstimulated CD4+ T cells sorted from spleen or lymph node cells, taken before transplant. These receptors all come from a human donor who was the organ donor for an intestinal transplant. CDR3s include the opening cysteine and the closing phenylalanine or tryptophan. The D gene is left open where the match is weak. A clone size is listed for some rows: how often the clone was seen (once, few, many), or a class if it is expanded.

d_gene	v_gene	abundance	j_gene	CDR3nt	CDR3aa
TRBD1	TRBV30	NA	TRBJ1-5	TGTGCCTGGAGTTTACCACGACAGGGGGCCTCCAATCAGCCCCAGCATTTT	CAWSLPRQGASNQPQHF
TRBD1	TRBV18	NA	TRBJ1-4	TGTGCCAGCTCAGGACAGGCGGCAACTAATGAAAAACTGTTTTTT	CASSGQAATNEKLFF
NA	TRBV5-1	NA	TRBJ2-7	TGCGCCAGCAGCTTCATACAGGGATACGAGCAGTACTTC	CASSFIQGYEQYF
TRBD1	TRBV5-4	NA	TRBJ2-1	TGTGCCAGCAGCTTGGGCCGGGACAGGGCATACAATGAGCAGTTCTTC	CASSLGRDRAYNEQFF
TRBD2	TRBV28	NA	TRBJ2-2	TGTGCCAGCATTTCGGGAGGGGCACTCGACACCGGGGAGCTGTTTTTT	CASISGGALDTGELFF
NA	TRBV4-3	NA	TRBJ2-7	TGCGCCAGCAGCCTTGACGGAGGGGTGGGCGGTCAGCAGTACTTC	CASSLDGGVGGQQYF
NA	TRBV28	NA	TRBJ2-1	TGTGCCAGCAGGCGCGGGGGCGGGAGTTCCTACAATGAGCAGTTCTTC	CASRRGGGSSYNEQFF
TRBD1	TRBV9	NA	TRBJ1-1	TGTGCCAGCAGCGTAGACAGGGGCCAGTACACTGAAGCTTTCTTT	CASSVDRGQYTEAFF
TRBD2	TRBV15	NA	TRBJ2-1	TGTGCCACCAGAAGTAATCCGGGACTAATGAACAATGAGCAGTTCTTC	CATRSNPGLMNNEQFF
NA	TRBV20-1	NA	TRBJ2-5	TGCAGTGCTAGTCGGACCCAGTACTTC	CSASRTQYF
NA	TRBV28	NA	TRBJ1-5	TGTGCCAGCAGGTACCCGGGAAAATATAGCAATCAGCCCCAGCATTTT	CASRYPGKYSNQPQHF
NA	TRBV6-5	NA	TRBJ1-5	TGTGCCAGCAGTTACGCAGGGCAGCCCCAGCATTTT	CASSYAGQPQHF
NA	TRBV28	NA	TRBJ1-3	TGTGCCAGCGGGGAGGGTACGGAGGACACCATATATTTT	CASGEGTEDTIYF
NA	TRBV19	NA	TRBJ2-1	TGTGCCAGTAGTAGAGCCCCGACAGTAAATGAGCAGTTCTTC	CASSRAPTVNEQFF
TRBD2	TRBV30	NA	TRBJ2-3	TGTGCCTGGTGCCGACCCCGACGTCTAGCGGGAAGCCATACGCAGTATTTT	CAWCRPRRLAGSHTQYF
NA	TRBV4-2	NA	TRBJ1-1	TGTGCCAGCAGCCAACCTCATCAGGGGACTGAAGCTTTCTTT	CASSQPHQGTEAFF
NA	TRBV7-2	NA	TRBJ2-5	TGTGCCAGCAGCTTAACGGCTAGCTTACAAGAGACCCAGTACTTC	CASSLTASLQETQYF
NA	TRBV29-1	NA	TRBJ2-7	TGCAGCGTTGAACTTGGACTACTTCTGGGTGAGCAGTACTTC	CSVELGLLLGEQYF
TRBD1	TRBV2	NA	TRBJ2-1	TGTGCCAGCATGGGGACAGGGTGGGTCGGTGAGCAGTTCTTC	CASMGTGWVGEQFF
TRBD2	TRBV5-4	NA	TRBJ2-1	TGTGCCAGCAGCCCAGGACTAGTCACTGAGCAGTTCTTC	CASSPGLVTEQFF
NA	TRBV28	once	TRBJ1-5	TGTGCCAGTCGAATGACTACAGGGTCCGGTCAGCCCCAGCATTTT	CASRMTTGSGQPQHF
NA	TRBV21-1	NA	TRBJ2-5	TGTGCCAGCAGCAGGGTTGGGTTGATAGGGACAGTGGTTCAAGAGACCCAGTACTTC	CASSRVGLIGTVVQETQYF
NA	TRBV7-9	NA	TRBJ2-3	TGTGCCAGCAGCTTAGACCACATCACAGATACGCAGTATTTT	CASSLDHITDTQYF
TRBD1	TRBV5-8	NA	TRBJ2-5	TGTGCCAGCAGCTTGGGTTCCAGGGGGAGAGAGACCCAGTACTTC	CASSLGSRGRETQYF
NA	TRBV11-2	NA	TRBJ1-3	TGTGCCAGCAGCTTAGAGGGAAGGGGGTCTGGAAACACCATATATTTT	CASSLEGRGSGNTIYF
NA	TRBV9	NA	TRBJ1-1	TGTGCCAGCAGCTTCTCAGGGTCAGGTTCCCGTGAAGCTTTCTTT	CASSFSGSGSREAFF
NA	TRBV29-1	NA	TRBJ1-1	TGCAGCGTGACGCGGGGGAACACTGAAGCTTTCTTT	CSVTRGNTEAFF
NA	TRBV5-4	NA	TRBJ2-3	TGTGCCAGCAGCTTGGCGGGTTCGGATACGCAGTATTTT	CASSLAGSDTQYF
TRBD1	TRBV29-1	NA	TRBJ2-6	TGCAGCGTTGAAACGGGACAGGGGGCCAACGTCCTGACTTTC	CSVETGQGANVLTF
NA	TRBV2	NA	TRBJ1-5	TGTGCCAGCAGCCCTGACAGTTACAATCAGCCCCAGCATTTT	CASSPDSYNQPQHF
TRBD1	TRBV18	NA	TRBJ2-1	TGTGCCAGCTCACCACGAGGCCGCCAGGGGGACAACAATGAGCAGTTCTTC	CASSPRGRQGDNNEQFF
NA	TRBV7-2	NA	TRBJ2-7	TGTGCCAGCAGCTTACAGTCGGCAGGGGGGTACGAGCAGTACTTC	CASSLQSAGGYEQYF
TRBD1	TRBV7-6	NA	TRBJ2-7	TGTGCCAGCAGCGGATTCCGGGACAGGGAAGGGCAGTACTTC	CASSGFRDREGQYF
TRBD1	TRBV28	NA	TRBJ2-2	TGTGCCAGCAGTTTGGCCGGGACAGGCGTAGACACCGGGGAGCTGTTTTTT	CASSLAGTGVDTGELFF
NA	TRBV18	NA	TRBJ2-7	TGTGCCAGCTCACCAGATACTTATCCCTCCTACGAGCAGTACTTC	CASSPDTYPSYEQYF
TRBD2	TRBV18	NA	TRBJ2-3	TGTGCCAGCTCACCGGATCTAGCGGGAGGAACAGATACGCAGTATTTT	CASSPDLAGGTDTQYF
NA	TRBV28	NA	TRBJ2-1	TGTGCCAGCAGTTCACCGCCGGGAGCAAATGAGCAGTTCTTC	CASSSPPGANEQFF
NA	TRBV6-5	NA	TRBJ2-1	TGTGCCAGCAGTTACTCTAAGAGGCCTGAGCAGTTCTTC	CASSYSKRPEQFF
NA	TRBV7-3	NA	TRBJ2-3	TGTGCCAGCAGCTTATCGGACTTAAGAGGGGATACGCAGTATTTT	CASSLSDLRGDTQYF
NA	TRBV9	NA	TRBJ2-1	TGTGCCAGCAGCTCGGGAGCGCTTCGGAATGAGCAGTTCTTC	CASSSGALRNEQFF
TRBD1	TRBV5-1	few	TRBJ2-7	TGCGCCAGCAGCTTCACAGGGGGGGAGCAGTACTTC	CASSFTGGEQYF
TRBD1	TRBV27	NA	TRBJ2-7	TGTGCCAGCAGTTTATATTCCGGGACAGGATTTTCCTACGAGCAGTACTTC	CASSLYSGTGFSYEQYF
NA	TRBV7-9	NA	TRBJ2-3	TGTGCCAGCAGCCCCTCCTTGGTCCCGGGTACGCAGTATTTT	CASSPSLVPGTQYF
NA	TRBV18	NA	TRBJ2-5	TGTGCCAGCTCACCGCCGAACAGGGTCGAGACCCAGTACTTC	CASSPPNRVETQYF
NA	TRBV27	NA	TRBJ2-3	TGTGCCAGCAGTATGGGGGGGGCATGGATAGATACGCAGTATTTT	CASSMGGAWIDTQYF
NA	TRBV9	NA	TRBJ2-6	TGTGCCAGCAGCCAGGTGCTGGGGGCCAACGTCCTGACTTTC	CASSQVLGANVLTF
TRBD1	TRBV5-1	few	TRBJ1-5	TGCGCCAGCAGATTCGGGACAGGGGATAATCAGCCCCAGCATTTT	CASRFGTGDNQPQHF
NA	TRBV6-1	NA	TRBJ2-7	TGTGCCAGCAGCCCCATGCAGGGGAATATCTACGAGCAGTACTTC	CASSPMQGNIYEQYF
TRBD1	TRBV28	NA	TRBJ1-2	TGTGCCACCCCCGGGGACAGTCTCGTTGGCTACACCTTC	CATPGDSLVGYTF
TRBD2	TRBV18	NA	TRBJ2-1	TGTGCCAGCTCACCGATAGCGGGAGGCGAAGCCGATGAGCAGTTCTTC	CASSPIAGGEADEQFF